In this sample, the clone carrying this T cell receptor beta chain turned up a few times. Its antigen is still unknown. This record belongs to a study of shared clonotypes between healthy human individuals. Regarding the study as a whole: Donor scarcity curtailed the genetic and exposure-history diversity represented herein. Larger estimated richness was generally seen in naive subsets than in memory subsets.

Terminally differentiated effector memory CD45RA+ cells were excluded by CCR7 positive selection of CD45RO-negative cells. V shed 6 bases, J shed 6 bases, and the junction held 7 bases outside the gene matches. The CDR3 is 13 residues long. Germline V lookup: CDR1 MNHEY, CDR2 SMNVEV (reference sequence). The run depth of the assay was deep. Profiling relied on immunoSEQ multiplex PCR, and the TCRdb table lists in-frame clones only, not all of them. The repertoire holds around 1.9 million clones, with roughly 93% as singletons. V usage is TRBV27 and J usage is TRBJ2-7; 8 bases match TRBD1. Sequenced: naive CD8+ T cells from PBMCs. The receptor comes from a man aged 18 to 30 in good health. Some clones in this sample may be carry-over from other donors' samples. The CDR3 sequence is CASRNRQGPEQYF. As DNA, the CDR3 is TGTGCCAGCAGAAATAGACAGGGGCCCGAGCAGTACTTC.